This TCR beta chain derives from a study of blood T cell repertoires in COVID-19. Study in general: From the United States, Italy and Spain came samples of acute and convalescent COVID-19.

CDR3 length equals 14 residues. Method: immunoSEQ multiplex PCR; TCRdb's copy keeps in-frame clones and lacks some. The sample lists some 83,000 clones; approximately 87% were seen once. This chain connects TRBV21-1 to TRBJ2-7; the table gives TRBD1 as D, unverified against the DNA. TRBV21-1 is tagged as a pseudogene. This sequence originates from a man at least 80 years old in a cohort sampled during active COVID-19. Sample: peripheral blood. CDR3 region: CASSKTGTGVEQYV. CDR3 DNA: TGTGCCAGCAGCAAGACCGGGACAGGGGTCGAGCAGTACGTC.